These 32 T cell receptor beta chains were sequenced from one sample in a study of T cells in Graves' hyperthyroidism and ophthalmopathy. Template material for amplifying TCR beta CDR3 regions consisted of RNA transcripts. First-round RT-PCR of the TCR CDR3 relied on the HTBI primer set. TCRdb passed the multiplex PCR reads through MiXCR, listing each CDR3 protein once. Among about 560,000 distinct CDR3 sequences, approximately 15% were seen once, and the ten largest hold about 18%. The material sequenced was blood. The receptors here all came from a woman under 30 with Graves' hyperthyroidism.

This clonotype has at least ten counts. The chain couples TRBV6-1 to TRBJ1-1; D is ambiguous. The ends were cut back, 3 bases at V and 2 bases at J, with 7 bases in the middle. From germline, CDR1 is MNHNS and CDR2 SASEGT. The CDR3 sequence is 13 residues long. Here the CDR3 reads CASSEIANTEAFF. In DNA form, the CDR3 reads TGTGCCAGCAGTGAGATCGCCAACACTGAAGCTTTCTTT.

Many counts were recorded for this clonotype. The chain uses TRBV20-1 and TRBJ1-2; tentative D call: TRBD1 (5 bases). The CDR3 sequence is 12 residues long. Germline V gene sequence: CDR1 DFQATT, CDR2 SNEGSKA (reference sequence). V lost 5 bases, J lost 6 bases, and 13 bases lay in between. CDR3 DNA: TGCAGTGCTGAAGCGGGGGGGGATGGCTACACCTTC. As protein: CSAEAGGDGYTF.

This clonotype was detected ten times or more. This chain links TRBV12-3 or TRBV12-4 with TRBJ2-7; the D is unclear. The ends were cut back, 7 bases at V and 2 bases at J, with 18 bases in the middle. There are 15 residues in the CDR3. The CDR3 is CASMDSRAYTYEQYF. For the CDR3, the DNA is TGTGCCAGCATGGATAGTAGGGCCTACACCTACGAGCAGTACTTC.

There are a few counts of this clonotype. The genes are TRBV19 and TRBJ2-5, with 10 bases matching TRBD2. Germline values: CDR1 LNHDA, CDR2 SQIVND (reference sequence). This CDR3 contains 15 residues. Germline trimming cut 5 bases from V and 5 bases from J; bases unmatched to any gene: 8. CDR3 bases: TGTGCCAGTAGTTCAGTAGCGGGAGGTGAGGAGACCCAGTACTTC. It translates to CASSSVAGGEETQYF. Together with reference TRBV19 and TRBJ2-5, the CDR3 gives the full variable domain: DGGITQSPKYLFRKEGQNVTLSCEQNLNHDAMYWYRQDPGQGLRLIYYSQIVNDFQKGDIAEGYSVSREKKESFPLTVTSAQKNPTAFYLCASSSVAGGEETQYFGPGTRLLVL.

This clonotype was seen more than once but under ten times. The V and J genes are TRBV3-1 and TRBJ1-2; D gene uncertain. Germline CDR1 LGHDT, CDR2 YNNKEL (reference sequence). This CDR3 contains 16 residues. V was shortened by 2 bases and J by 0 bases, with 13 bases between the two germline ends. The CDR3 sequence: CASSQSVSIANYGYTF. The CDR3 DNA sequence: TGTGCCAGCAGCCAATCAGTTTCAATAGCTAACTATGGCTACACCTTC.

This clonotype was counted many times. The chain joins TRBV18 to TRBJ2-5, with TRBD1 as a possible D gene (5 bases). Per the germline V gene, CDR1 is KGHSH and CDR2 is LQKENI. The V gene lost 3 bases and the J gene lost 5 bases, with 13 bases spanning the gap. The CDR3 sequence is 14 residues long. CDR3 coding DNA: TGTGCCAGCTCACCCCCAGGGATGCGGGAGACCCAGTACTTC. Its translation is CASSPPGMRETQYF.

This clonotype was detected ten times or more. The chain combines TRBV5-1 with TRBJ1-4; perhaps TRBD1 as D (5 bases). The CDR3 sequence is 14 residues long. Germline V CDR1 and CDR2: SGHRS, YFSETQ. V dropped 4 bases and J dropped 5 bases, with 12 bases sitting between them. The CDR3 nucleotides read TGCGCCAGCAGCCCTTCCAAGGGGAATGAAAAACTGTTTTTT. Encoded protein: CASSPSKGNEKLFF. Full variable domain (rest looked up from reference TRBV5-1 and TRBJ1-4): KAGVTQTPRYLIKTRGQQVTLSCSPISGHRSVSWYQQTPGQGLQFLFEYFSETQRNKGNFPGRFSGRQFSNSRSEMNVSTLELGDSALYLCASSPSKGNEKLFFGSGTQLSVL.

The chain couples TRBV6-1 to TRBJ1-2; D not certain. Between the trimmed V and J ends, which lost 7 bases and 3 bases, there was a span of 12 bases. Germline CDR1 reads MNHNS; CDR2 reads SASEGT. This CDR3 comprises 13 residues. Here the CDR3 DNA reads TGTGCCAGCAAGAAGATCAGAGACTATGGCTACACCTTC. It specifies CASKKIRDYGYTF.

V usage is TRBV25-1 and J usage is TRBJ1-2; TRBD1 aligns across 7 bases. V shed 8 bases, J shed 3 bases, and the junction held 12 bases outside the gene matches. Germline V gene data show CDR1 as MGHDK and CDR2 as SYGVNS. This CDR3 has 15 amino acids. Here the CDR3 reads CASSRHGQAYYGYTF. The CDR3 DNA reads TGTGCCAGCTCTAGACACGGACAGGCCTACTATGGCTACACCTTC.

The chain joins TRBV7-2 to TRBJ2-2; D is unclear. The CDR3 has 14 residues. V gave up 6 bases and J gave up 0 bases, with 8 bases separating them. Germline V gene data show CDR1 as SGHTA and CDR2 as FQGNSA. CDR3 sequence (DNA): TGTGCCAGCAGTTATGACACGAACACCGGGGAGCTGTTTTTT. It translates to CASSYDTNTGELFF.

The V gene is TRBV19, the J gene TRBJ2-7, with a tentative D call TRBD1 (6 bases). The germline CDR1 and CDR2 sequences are LNHDA and SQIVND (reference sequence). CDR3 size: 15 residues. V was clipped by 3 bases and J by 1 base, with 13 bases between them. The CDR3 DNA sequence: TGTGCCAGTAGTATCCAACAGGGCTTTTCCTACGAGCAGTACTTC. This encodes CASSIQQGFSYEQYF.

This clonotype was seen more than once but under ten times. The J gene is TRBJ2-7, the V gene TRBV20-1; 8 bases line up with TRBD2. The CDR3 loop spans 16 amino acids. V lost 0 bases and J lost 8; bases outside the gene matches: 15. Germline loops: CDR1 DFQATT, CDR2 SNEGSKA (reference sequence). The CDR3 DNA sequence: TGCAGTGCTAGAGACCCAGCGGGAGCAACCCCAGGGAAGCAGTACTTC. It translates to CSARDPAGATPGKQYF.

V usage is TRBV4-2 and J usage is TRBJ1-5, with 7 bases matching TRBD1. The V and J ends lost 1 base and 7 bases, in that order; junction bases with no gene match: 16. CDR1 is LGHNA and CDR2 is YNFKEQ in the germline V gene. The CDR3 extends over 18 amino acids. CDR3 sequence reads: CASSQGVRGPESLQPQHF. CDR3 sequence (DNA): TGTGCCAGCAGCCAAGGGGTGAGGGGGCCCGAAAGTCTACAGCCCCAGCATTTT.

This clonotype turned up a few times. This may stem from a read error, because a much larger clone lies one nucleotide away. The V gene is TRBV6-2 or TRBV6-3, the J gene TRBJ2-5; 8 bases align to TRBD2. CDR3 length equals 15 residues. Germline values: CDR1 MNHEY, CDR2 SVGEGT. In nucleotides, the CDR3 is TGTGCCGGCAGTCACAGCGGGAGTATTCAAGAGACCCAGTACTTC. It is translated as CAGSHSGSIQETQYF.

CDR3 region: CASSASTGLEAFF. CDR3 nucleotides: TGCGCCAGCAGCGCTTCGACAGGGCTTGAAGCTTTCTTT. This chain joins TRBV5-1 and TRBJ1-1; 7 bases match TRBD1. This CDR3 is 13 amino acids long. Germline CDR1 reads SGHRS; CDR2 reads YFSETQ. The V gene end was trimmed by 4 bases and the J gene end by 7 bases; junction bases not matched to a gene: 7. Supplemented by reference TRBV5-1 and TRBJ1-1, the full variable domain reads KAGVTQTPRYLIKTRGQQVTLSCSPISGHRSVSWYQQTPGQGLQFLFEYFSETQRNKGNFPGRFSGRQFSNSRSEMNVSTLELGDSALYLCASSASTGLEAFFGQGTRLTVV.

This clonotype was seen many times. The chain combines TRBV7-9 with TRBJ2-2; weak D call: TRBD2 (5 bases). The CDR3 sequence is 14 residues long. V lost 0 bases and J 5 bases, leaving 7 bases between the germline ends. Germline CDR1 SEHNR, CDR2 FQNEAQ (reference sequence). CDR3 nucleotide sequence: TGTGCCAGCAGCTTAGCCGAGGGAACCGGGGAGCTGTTTTTT. Translated: CASSLAEGTGELFF.

The CDR3 sequence: CASSLGLTHTEAFF. CDR3 sequence (DNA): TGTGCCAGCAGCTTGGGGCTAACCCACACTGAAGCTTTCTTT. V gene TRBV7-8 combines with J gene TRBJ1-1; TRBD1 might be the D (5 bases). The CDR3 extends over 14 amino acids. The germline V gene has CDR1 SGHVS and CDR2 FQNEAQ. Trimming shortened V by 3 bases and J by 3 bases, and 11 bases separated the two germline ends.

The chain joins TRBV19 to TRBJ1-4; no firm D call. The CDR3 spans 14 residues. V was trimmed by 3 bases and J by 1 base, leaving 6 bases between them. The V gene's germline CDR1 is LNHDA and CDR2 SQIVND (reference sequence). CDR3 DNA sequence: TGTGCCAGTAGTATCCCCAAAACTAATGAAAAACTGTTTTTT. This sequence encodes CASSIPKTNEKLFF.

This chain joins TRBV20-1 and TRBJ2-1, with 12 bases aligning to TRBD2. Germline trimming cut 3 bases from V and 7 bases from J; bases unmatched to any gene: 4. The germline V gene has CDR1 DFQATT and CDR2 SNEGSKA (reference sequence). The CDR3 is made up of 14 amino acids. Written as DNA, the CDR3 is TGCAGTGCTAGCCCGCTAGCGGGGGGGAATGAGCAGTTCTTC. Translating it yields CSASPLAGGNEQFF.

The rearrangement uses TRBV3-1 and TRBJ2-5; 9 nucleotides line up with TRBD1. With V trimmed by 1 base and J by 7 bases, 7 bases remained unmatched. This CDR3 has 15 residues. Germline loops: CDR1 LGHDT, CDR2 YNNKEL (reference sequence). DNA for the CDR3: TGTGCCAGCAGCCAAGTTGTGGGACAGGGTTCGACCCAGTACTTC. Protein product: CASSQVVGQGSTQYF.

This clonotype showed up many times. V gene TRBV28 combines with J gene TRBJ2-5, with D maybe TRBD2 (5 bases). The CDR3 spans 13 residues. Germline CDR1 and CDR2: MDHEN and SYDVKM. Trimming left V 2 bases short and J 1 base short, with 5 bases between. The CDR3 loop reads CASSLTSQETQYF. CDR3 in DNA: TGTGCCAGCAGTTTAACTAGCCAAGAGACCCAGTACTTC.

The table lists this clonotype with a count of one. The genes are TRBV15 and TRBJ2-2; TRBD1 matches 8 bases. V dropped 3 bases and J dropped 6; count of bases not matched to a gene: 3. Germline loops: CDR1 LNHNV, CDR2 YYDKDF (reference sequence). This CDR3 is built from 14 residues. The CDR3 loop is CATSSLQGAGELFF. CDR3 sequence (DNA): TGTGCCACCAGCAGTCTACAGGGGGCCGGGGAGCTGTTTTTT.

This clonotype was found many times. The chain uses TRBV11-2 and TRBJ1-3; no clear D. The CDR3 is 13 amino acids. Germline V gives CDR1 SGHAT, CDR2 FQNNGV. Trimming removed 6 bases at V and 2 bases at J, with 8 bases between. In DNA, the CDR3 is TGTGCCAGCAGTCGTACCCCTGGAAACACCATATATTTT. Residues: CASSRTPGNTIYF.

This clonotype showed up many times. J is TRBJ2-3 and V is TRBV20-1, with D unclear. Germline loops: CDR1 DFQATT, CDR2 SNEGSKA (reference sequence). This CDR3 is built from 15 residues. The ends were cut back, 0 bases at V and 3 bases at J, with 13 bases in the middle. Written as DNA, the CDR3 is TGCAGTGCTAGAGATAATCGGCAGAGGACAGATACGCAGTATTTT. Translating gives CSARDNRQRTDTQYF.

At least ten counts were recorded for this clonotype. This chain joins TRBV28 and TRBJ2-1, with 9 bases identical to TRBD1. The J segment lost 8 bases and the V segment lost 5 bases, leaving 10 bases of the junction unmatched. CDR3 size: 15 residues. Germline values: CDR1 MDHEN, CDR2 SYDVKM. As DNA, the CDR3 is TGTGCCAGCAGTGCTCCGGGACAGGGTAGCGATGAGCAGTTCTTC. It encodes CASSAPGQGSDEQFF.

This clonotype was detected many times. The genes are TRBV20-1 and TRBJ1-5; the match to TRBD1 covers 9 bases. This CDR3 is 17 amino acids long. Per germline, CDR1 DFQATT and CDR2 SNEGSKA (reference sequence). V shed 1 base, J shed 6 bases, and the junction held 13 bases outside the gene matches. The CDR3 sequence: CSARGGGVTGGSQPQHF. CDR3 nucleotide sequence: TGCAGTGCTAGAGGCGGGGGGGTGACAGGGGGTAGTCAGCCCCAGCATTTT.

This clonotype was detected ten times or more. This sequence joins TRBV6-2 or TRBV6-3 and TRBJ2-7; D is perhaps TRBD1 (6 bases). The CDR3 length is 14 residues. Germline assignment: CDR1 MNHEY and CDR2 SVGEGT. The V and J ends lost 5 bases and 3 bases respectively, with 14 bases between them. The CDR3 DNA follows: TGTGCCAGCAGTAGACCCGGGACAAACTACGAGCAGTACTTC. It translates to CASSRPGTNYEQYF.

Concerning this clonotype itself: The conserved phenylalanine or tryptophan is not found at the CDR3 terminus, so this likely reflects a read error. The chain is built from TRBV12-3 or TRBV12-4 and TRBJ1-5; D is uncertain. The CDR3 extends over 14 amino acids. V lost 3 bases, J lost 1 base, and 7 bases lay in between. The CDR3 is CASSFGPSNQPQHL. CDR3 coding DNA: TGTGCCAGCAGTTTCGGCCCGAGCAATCAGCCCCAGCATCTT.

This clonotype appeared many times. This chain links TRBV20-1 with TRBJ2-7; 9 nucleotides match TRBD2. Germline V gene data show CDR1 as DFQATT and CDR2 as SNEGSKA (reference sequence). V was pared by 3 bases and J by 7 bases, with 7 bases of the junction left unmatched. The CDR3 length is 13 residues. The CDR3 is CSASHSGSREQYF. CDR3 in DNA: TGCAGTGCTAGTCATAGCGGGAGTAGGGAGCAGTACTTC.

This clonotype was counted many times. The chain carries TRBV2 and TRBJ1-4, with no clear D. There are 14 residues in the CDR3. V lost 0 bases and J 1 base, leaving 3 bases between the germline ends. Germline CDR1 reads SNHLY; CDR2 reads FYNNEI. The CDR3 here is CASSEARTNEKLFF. CDR3 sequence (DNA): TGTGCCAGCAGTGAAGCCAGAACTAATGAAAAACTGTTTTTT. The full variable domain, completed using reference TRBV2 and TRBJ1-4, is EPEVTQTPSHQVTQMGQEVILRCVPISNHLYFYWYRQILGQKVEFLVSFYNNEISEKSEIFDDQFSVERPDGSNFTLKIRSTKLEDSAMYFCASSEARTNEKLFFGSGTQLSVL.

This clonotype was counted ten times or more. The rearrangement uses TRBV24-1 and TRBJ1-1, with TRBD1 matching over 8 bases. Germline loops: CDR1 KGHDR, CDR2 SFDVKD. Losses at the gene ends were 4 bases for V and 5 bases for J; bases not matched to a gene: 5. The length of the CDR3 is 14 residues. The CDR3 region is CATSETGVGTEAFF. The CDR3, as DNA: TGTGCCACCAGTGAGACAGGGGTGGGGACTGAAGCTTTCTTT.

This clonotype was detected only a few times. The chain recombines TRBV20-1 with TRBJ1-2, with 7 bases fitting TRBD1. The germline CDR1 and CDR2 sequences are DFQATT and SNEGSKA (reference sequence). V gave up 0 bases and J gave up 3 bases; unmatched junction bases: 10. The CDR3 runs to 16 residues. The chain's CDR3 is CSARDQTGPLDYGYTF. Here the CDR3 DNA reads TGCAGTGCTAGAGACCAGACAGGGCCTCTCGACTATGGCTACACCTTC.